This T cell receptor beta chain derives from a study of T cells expressing NK-cell markers. Looking at the study overall: Among the eight sequenced donors, seven tested HCMV-seropositive and one tested seronegative.

About this clonotype itself: Its antigen remains unknown.

This CDR3 spans 13 amino acids. The germline V gene encodes CDR1 MNHNY and CDR2 SVGAGI (reference sequence). TCRdb reprocessed the 5' RACE reads and keeps a single row for each CDR3 protein, giving no DNA. This repertoire includes 200,000 to 300,000 distinct CDR3 sequences. Study-level findings and limits: CD8+ T cells in over 5 donors included dominant NKG2C+ clonotypes at roughly 1.0-7.0%. Specificity for HCMV among expanded NKG2C+ T cell clones was not established.

The chain employs TRBV6-6 and TRBJ2-7; as DNA is missing, the TRBD2 call by TCRdb cannot be tested. The sequencing input was blood T cells: a sorted CD56 or NKG2C T cell subset, CD4+ or CD8+ T cells, or bulk PBMC T cells (not recorded which). This TCR came from a man aged 18 to 35 in good health. This chain's CDR3 is CASTPGGRYEQYF.